This entry lists 27 T cell receptor beta chains sequenced from one sample in a study of OX40 agonist ivuxolimab in advanced cancers. Sequencing was performed with immunoSEQ multiplex PCR; in TCRdb, only in-frame clones are kept and a portion is missing. The profile shows under 100,000 clones, less than 85% of them singletons. The source was CD4+ or CD8+ T cells sorted from blood, collected in a trial of the OX40 agonist ivuxolimab. These receptors were taken from an adult with an advanced solid tumor such as melanoma, head and neck, liver or kidney cancer.

The CDR3 spells CASSIGPPANTEAFF. Here the CDR3 DNA reads TGTGCCAGTAGTATTGGGCCTCCTGCGAACACTGAAGCTTTCTTT. This chain uses TRBV19 with TRBJ1-1; D is undetermined. CDR3 length: 15 residues. V shed 3 bases and J shed 1 base, with 12 bases lying between them. Germline-derived CDR1 and CDR2 are LNHDA and SQIVND (reference sequence).

This clone was seen a single time. The rearrangement links TRBV12-1 to TRBJ2-1. TRBV12-1 is labeled a pseudogene. The CDR3 spans 16 residues. The CDR3 nucleotides read TGTGCCAGCAGCTTTAGGCCGGCCAGCTCCTACAATGAGCAGTTCTTC. It translates to CASSFRPASSYNEQFF.

In its sample, this clone was seen a few times. The V gene is TRBV5-1, the J gene TRBJ2-5; D is unclear. Germline CDR1 and CDR2: SGHRS and YFSETQ. The CDR3 runs 14 residues. V lost 3 bases to trimming and J lost 1 base, with 10 bases between them. Here the CDR3 reads CASSSGAIQETQYF. The CDR3 nucleotides read TGCGCCAGCAGCTCAGGAGCTATCCAAGAGACCCAGTACTTC.

The V and J genes are TRBV5-4 and TRBJ2-3; maybe TRBD2 (6 bases). The CDR3 runs 19 residues. Trimming took off 4 bases at V and 1 base at J, with 25 bases between the two ends. CDR1 and CDR2 from the germline V gene are SGHNT and YYREEE (reference sequence). The CDR3 sequence: CASSEGLRRGRFRTDTQYF. The CDR3 DNA sequence: TGTGCCAGCAGCGAAGGACTGCGGCGGGGCCGGTTTCGCACAGATACGCAGTATTTT.

This chain uses TRBV4-3 with TRBJ2-1; D remains ambiguous. The germline CDR1 and CDR2 sequences are LGHNA and YSLEER. This CDR3 comprises 15 residues. The germline V and J ends were trimmed by 3 bases and 5 bases, with 14 bases remaining between them. In DNA, the CDR3 is TGCGCCAGCAGCCAGGACCCCGTCCAGCACAATGAGCAGTTCTTC. This gives the protein CASSQDPVQHNEQFF.

This rearrangement joins TRBV28 to TRBJ2-7; D remains unclear. Trimming removed 2 bases from V and 7 bases from J, with 6 bases in between. Per the germline V gene, CDR1 is MDHEN and CDR2 is SYDVKM. This CDR3 is built from 11 residues. CDR3: CASSLGTEQYF. Written as DNA, the CDR3 is TGTGCCAGCAGTTTAGGCACAGAGCAGTACTTC.

This chain's CDR3 is CASNTGSGLIQYF. In DNA, the CDR3 is TGCGCCAGCAACACGGGATCGGGGCTCATTCAGTACTTC. The genes are TRBV5-1 and TRBJ2-4; D possibly uses TRBD1 or TRBD2 (5 bases each). The CDR3 has 13 amino acids. V gave up 6 bases and J gave up 9 bases, with 16 bases separating them. The V gene's germline CDR1 is SGHRS and CDR2 YFSETQ.

The rearrangement uses TRBV5-1 and TRBJ2-3; D uncertain. This CDR3 is built from 16 residues. CDR1 SGHRS and CDR2 YFSETQ come from the germline V gene. V shed 0 bases and J shed 1 base, with 12 bases lying between them. In DNA form, the CDR3 reads TGCGCCAGCAGCTTGGGACAACCGACGGGCACAGATACGCAGTATTTT. Translating it yields CASSLGQPTGTDTQYF.

The chain employs TRBV19 and TRBJ2-5; the D is unclear. Germline CDR1 and CDR2: LNHDA and SQIVND (reference sequence). The CDR3 contains 14 residues. The V gene lost 6 bases and the J gene lost 5 bases, with 16 bases spanning the gap. This CDR3 reads CASSSSHGGETQYF. CDR3 DNA: TGTGCCAGTAGCTCGAGTCACGGTGGGGAGACCCAGTACTTC.

This clone has a handful of counts. J is TRBJ1-2 and V is TRBV2; D possibly corresponds to TRBD1 (5 bases). Germline CDR1 and CDR2: SNHLY and FYNNEI. Trimming removed 1 base from V and 3 bases from J, with 9 bases in between. This CDR3 is 14 amino acids long. The CDR3 DNA is TGTGCCAGCAGTGAAGACAGGTACTACTATGGCTACACCTTC. It codes for CASSEDRYYYGYTF.

The chain combines TRBV21-1 with TRBJ2-3; the table gives TRBD2 as D, unverified against the DNA. TRBV21-1 is assigned pseudogene status. The CDR3 totals 19 residues. This chain's CDR3 is CASSKKRTSGGPGGDTQYF. The CDR3 DNA reads TGTGCCAGCAGCAAAAAAAGGACTAGCGGGGGGCCTGGAGGAGATACGCAGTATTTT.

The chain couples TRBV10-3 to TRBJ1-4, with 8 bases matching TRBD1. This CDR3 region has 18 residues. The V gene end was trimmed by 0 bases and the J gene end by 1 base; junction bases not matched to a gene: 7. Germline CDR1 ENHRY, CDR2 SYGVKD. The CDR3 bases are TGTGCCATCAGTGAGTCTCGGCAGGGGGCTGTAACTAATGAAAAACTGTTTTTT. This translates into CAISESRQGAVTNEKLFF.

This sequence joins TRBV5-8 and TRBJ1-1, with a possible D match to TRBD1 (5 bases). Trimming removed 2 bases at V and 5 bases at J, with 19 bases between. Germline V CDR1 and CDR2: SGHTS, YDEGEE. The CDR3 sequence is 16 residues long. CDR3 region: CASSFEGGHRKTEAFF. In nucleotides, the CDR3 is TGTGCCAGCAGCTTCGAAGGAGGACACAGGAAGACTGAAGCTTTCTTT.

This clone occurred once. V and J are TRBV7-9 and TRBJ2-6; D perhaps matches TRBD1 (5 bases). The germline CDR1 and CDR2 sequences are SEHNR and FQNEAQ (reference sequence). V was pared by 6 bases and J by 3 bases, with 12 bases between. The length of the CDR3 is 15 residues. CDR3 nucleotides: TGTGCCAGCAGATCAGGGATTGGTGGGGCCAACGTCCTGACTTTC. Translated: CASRSGIGGANVLTF.

The J gene is TRBJ2-4, the V gene TRBV5-1; no definite D call. This CDR3 is 15 amino acids long. Germline V gene sequence: CDR1 SGHRS, CDR2 YFSETQ. V was shortened by 2 bases and J by 5 bases, with 14 bases between the two germline ends. DNA of the CDR3: TGCGCCAGCAGCTTTTTGGGTGGAGTTGAAAACATTCAGTACTTC. It is translated as CASSFLGGVENIQYF.

This clone occurred a few times. The chain uses TRBV5-1 and TRBJ2-1; the match to TRBD2 covers 10 bases. Germline CDR1 and CDR2: SGHRS and YFSETQ. The CDR3 covers 14 residues. Trimming removed 7 bases from V and 4 bases from J; junction bases left unmatched: 5. CDR3 loop: CASGLAGAYNEQFF. CDR3 bases: TGCGCCAGCGGTCTAGCGGGAGCTTACAATGAGCAGTTCTTC.

This clone has just a few counts. The J gene is TRBJ1-5, the V gene TRBV4-1; D is unclear. Between the trimmed V and J ends, which lost 1 base and 2 bases, there was a span of 15 bases. Looked up from germline, CDR1 is MGHRA and CDR2 is YSYEKL. This CDR3 has 17 residues. CDR3: CASSQVETDGGNQPQHF. The CDR3 nucleotides are TGCGCCAGCAGCCAAGTAGAGACGGACGGGGGCAATCAGCCCCAGCATTTT.

J is TRBJ2-3 and V is TRBV10-3, with D maybe TRBD2 (5 bases). In germline, CDR1 is ENHRY, CDR2 SYGVKD. This CDR3 comprises 13 residues. V lost 6 bases to trimming and J lost 5 bases, with 12 bases between them. CDR3 loop: CAISTGKGDTQYF. The CDR3 nucleotides are TGTGCCATCAGCACGGGAAAGGGAGATACGCAGTATTTT.

This clone was seen once. The genes are TRBV5-1 and TRBJ2-1; 9 nucleotides line up with TRBD2. This CDR3 region has 15 residues. Germline values: CDR1 SGHRS, CDR2 YFSETQ. The ends lost 4 bases at V and 6 bases at J; junction bases unmatched: 8. The CDR3 loop is CASSALAGVSNEQFF. The CDR3 coding sequence is TGCGCCAGCAGCGCATTAGCGGGAGTCTCCAATGAGCAGTTCTTC.

This chain uses TRBV7-2 with TRBJ2-3; 9 positions agree with TRBD2. The CDR3 has 18 residues. Germline V gives CDR1 SGHTA, CDR2 FQGNSA. The ends lost 2 bases at V and 4 bases at J; junction bases unmatched: 13. CDR3 nucleotides: TGTGCCAGCAGCTTAAGGATAGGCGGGAGGGCTCCCGCAGATACGCAGTATTTT. This codes for CASSLRIGGRAPADTQYF. Using reference TRBV7-2 and TRBJ2-3 for the parts outside the CDR3, the full variable domain is GAGVSQSPSNKVTEKGKDVELRCDPISGHTALYWYRQSLGQGLEFLIYFQGNSAPDKSGLPSDRFSAERTGGSVSTLTIQRTQQEDSAVYLCASSLRIGGRAPADTQYFGPGTRLTVL.

The chain has TRBV7-9 and TRBJ1-4, with 7 bases lining up with TRBD1. This CDR3 has 15 amino acids. Germline V lookup: CDR1 SEHNR, CDR2 FQNEAQ (reference sequence). J gave up 8 bases and V 5 bases, and 11 bases lay outside the gene matches. CDR3 in DNA: TGTGCCAGCAGCCCCCACCGGGACAGAAGGGAAAAACTGTTTTTT. Its protein is CASSPHRDRREKLFF.

This rearrangement joins TRBV7-3 to TRBJ1-2; 7 bases align to TRBD1. The length of the CDR3 is 15 residues. CDR1 and CDR2 from the germline V gene are SGHTA and FQGTGA. V shed 5 bases, J shed 3 bases, and the junction held 9 bases outside the gene matches. CDR3: CASSQGQAPHYGYTF. CDR3 in DNA: TGTGCCAGCAGCCAAGGACAGGCCCCTCACTATGGCTACACCTTC.

The V gene is TRBV7-2, the J gene TRBJ1-1; D remains ambiguous. The germline V gene has CDR1 SGHTA and CDR2 FQGNSA. The CDR3 spans 14 residues. The V end was cut by 5 bases, the J end by 11 bases, with 21 bases between. For the CDR3, the DNA is TGTGCCAGCAGCCCAAGGACGACTGCCCTTGGGGCTTTCTTT. Translating gives CASSPRTTALGAFF.

The J gene is TRBJ2-1, the V gene TRBV4-1; tentatively, D is TRBD2 (5 bases). The CDR3 runs to 15 residues. Germline V gene lookup returns CDR1 MGHRA and CDR2 YSYEKL. V was trimmed by 3 bases and J by 4 bases, leaving 13 bases between them. The CDR3 DNA reads TGCGCCAGCAGCCAGGGAGTCACTACATACAATGAGCAGTTCTTC. It yields the protein CASSQGVTTYNEQFF.

The chain has TRBV6-6 and TRBJ2-7, with 8 bases matching TRBD1. V trimming: 5 bases; J trimming: 5 bases; junction bases outside the gene matches: 14. The CDR3 has 16 amino acids. The germline gives CDR1 MNHNY, CDR2 SVGAGI (reference sequence). The CDR3 DNA is TGTGCCAGCAGTAGGGAAGGACAGGGAGCCCTCGACGAGCAGTACTTC. This gives the protein CASSREGQGALDEQYF.

CDR3 residues: CASSLKDGTTYGYTF. The DNA of the CDR3 is TGTGCCAGCAGCTTAAAGGACGGTACAACGTATGGCTACACCTTC. The chain employs TRBV7-9 and TRBJ1-2, with D unclear. The V end was cut by 2 bases, the J end by 5 bases, with 15 bases between. The CDR3 runs to 15 residues. From germline, CDR1 is SEHNR and CDR2 FQNEAQ (reference sequence).

This clone was found a few times. This sequence joins TRBV4-2 and TRBJ2-3, with TRBD2 identical over 11 bases. Losses at the gene ends were 0 bases for V and 5 bases for J; bases not matched to a gene: 10. The germline V gene encodes CDR1 LGHNA and CDR2 YNFKEQ. The CDR3 runs 18 residues. The CDR3 protein is CASSQDKISGRAGDTQYF. The CDR3, as DNA: TGTGCCAGCAGCCAAGATAAGATTAGCGGGAGGGCTGGAGATACGCAGTATTTT.